This TCR beta chain derives from a study of blood T cell repertoires in COVID-19. Study summary: Samples taken during acute and convalescent COVID-19 were collected in the United States, Italy and Spain. Nucleic acid was either cDNA or gDNA, and it came from T cells, B-cell-depleted T cells, or PBMCs.

The CDR3 is made up of 13 amino acids. V shed 3 bases and J shed 5 bases, with 10 bases lying between them. Per the germline V gene, CDR1 is LGHNA and CDR2 is YNFKEQ. Using immunoSEQ multiplex PCR, the repertoire was profiled, and TCRdb retains in-frame clones only, with some absent. The data contain tens of thousands of clones, roughly 84% of them singletons. Sequencing used peripheral blood. This receptor was obtained from a man aged 50 to 60 with acute or convalescent COVID-19. The rearrangement links TRBV4-2 to TRBJ2-5, with D tentatively TRBD2 (5 bases). This CDR3 is CASSQGVWETQYF. The CDR3 DNA is TGTGCCAGCAGCCAGGGAGTCTGGGAGACCCAGTACTTC.